The 2 T cell receptor beta chains reported below all come from one sample, sequenced in a study of T cells after yellow fever vaccination. TCRdb itself ran the 5' RACE reads through MiXCR, one entry per CDR3 protein. This table has 550,000 to 750,000 distinct CDR3 sequences, roughly 14% appearing once. Sequencing used PBMCs, obtained on the day of the yellow fever booster vaccination. All receptors derive from a young man who received the YFV17D yellow fever vaccine.

V gene TRBV5-4 combines with J gene TRBJ2-1; 13 bases fit TRBD2. CDR3 size: 19 residues. The V segment lost 3 bases and the J segment 6 bases; nucleotides outside the gene matches: 15. CDR1 is SGHNT and CDR2 is YYREEE in the germline V gene (reference sequence). This chain's CDR3 is CASSSNPKTSGRSRNEQFF. The CDR3 DNA sequence: TGTGCCAGCAGCTCAAACCCAAAGACTAGCGGGAGGTCTCGCAATGAGCAGTTCTTC.

The rearrangement joins TRBV24-1 to TRBJ1-5; D unresolved. This CDR3 is 14 amino acids long. The germline V and J ends were trimmed by 4 bases and 0 bases, with 6 bases remaining between them. Germline CDR1 is KGHDR and CDR2 is SFDVKD. CDR3 in amino acids: CATSELDSNQPQHF. CDR3 DNA: TGTGCCACCAGTGAGTTGGATAGCAATCAGCCCCAGCATTTT.